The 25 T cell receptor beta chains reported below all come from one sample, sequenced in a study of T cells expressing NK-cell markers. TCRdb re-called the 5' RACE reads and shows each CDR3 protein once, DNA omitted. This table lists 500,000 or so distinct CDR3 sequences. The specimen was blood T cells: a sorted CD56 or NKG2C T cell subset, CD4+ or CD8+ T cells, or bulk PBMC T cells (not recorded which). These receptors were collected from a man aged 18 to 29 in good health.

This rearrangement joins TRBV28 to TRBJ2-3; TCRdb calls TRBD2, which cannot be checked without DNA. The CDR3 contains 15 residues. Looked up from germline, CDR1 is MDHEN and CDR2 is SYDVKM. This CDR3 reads CASSFPSGSTDTQYF.

The CDR3 is CASGTSYEQYF. The genes are TRBV5-1 and TRBJ2-7. There are 11 residues in the CDR3. The germline gives CDR1 SGHRS, CDR2 YFSETQ.

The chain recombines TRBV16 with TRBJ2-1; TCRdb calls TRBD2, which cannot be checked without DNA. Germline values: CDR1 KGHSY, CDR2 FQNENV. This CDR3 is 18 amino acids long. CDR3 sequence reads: CASSQSFLTSGSYNEQFF.

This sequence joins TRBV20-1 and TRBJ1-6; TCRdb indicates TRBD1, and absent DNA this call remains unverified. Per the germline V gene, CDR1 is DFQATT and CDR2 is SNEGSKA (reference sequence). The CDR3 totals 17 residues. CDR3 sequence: CSARPWALSSYNSPLHF.

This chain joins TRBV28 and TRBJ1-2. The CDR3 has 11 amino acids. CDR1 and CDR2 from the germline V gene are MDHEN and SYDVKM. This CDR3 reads CASNEGYGYTF.

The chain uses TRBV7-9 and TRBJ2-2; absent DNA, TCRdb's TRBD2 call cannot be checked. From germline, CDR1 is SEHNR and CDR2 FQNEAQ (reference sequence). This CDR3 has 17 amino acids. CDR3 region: CASSLGDLGSRTGELFF.

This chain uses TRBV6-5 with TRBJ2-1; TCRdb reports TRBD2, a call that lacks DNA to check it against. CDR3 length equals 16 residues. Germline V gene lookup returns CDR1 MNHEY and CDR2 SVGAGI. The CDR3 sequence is CASSYPISSGSYEQFF.

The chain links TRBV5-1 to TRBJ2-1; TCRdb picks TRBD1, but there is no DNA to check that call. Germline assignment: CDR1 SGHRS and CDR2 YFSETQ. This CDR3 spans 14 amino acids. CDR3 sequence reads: CASSGGQGGNEQFF.

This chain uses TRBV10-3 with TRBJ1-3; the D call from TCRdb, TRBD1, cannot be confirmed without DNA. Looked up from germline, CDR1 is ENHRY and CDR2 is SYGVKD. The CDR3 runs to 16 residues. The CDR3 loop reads CAISEYGTGDGNTIYF.

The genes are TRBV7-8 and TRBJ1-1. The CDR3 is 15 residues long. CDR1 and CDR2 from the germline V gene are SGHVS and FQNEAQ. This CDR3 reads CASSLGAPRTSEAFF.

The CDR3 region is CASSLGHRGRTYNEQFF. The chain links TRBV9 to TRBJ2-1; TCRdb outputs TRBD1, but without DNA this stays unchecked. This CDR3 is 17 amino acids long. Germline V gives CDR1 SGDLS, CDR2 YYNGEE.

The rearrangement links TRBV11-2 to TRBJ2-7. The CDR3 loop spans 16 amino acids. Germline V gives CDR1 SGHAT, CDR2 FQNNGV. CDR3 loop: CASSLESASGSYEQYF.

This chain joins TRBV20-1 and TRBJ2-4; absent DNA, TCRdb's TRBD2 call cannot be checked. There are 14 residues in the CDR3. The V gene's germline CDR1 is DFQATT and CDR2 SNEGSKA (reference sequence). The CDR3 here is CSAPGILAKNIQYF.

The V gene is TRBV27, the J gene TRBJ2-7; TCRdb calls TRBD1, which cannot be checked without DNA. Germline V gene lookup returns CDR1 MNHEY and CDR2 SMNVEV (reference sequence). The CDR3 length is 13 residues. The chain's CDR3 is CASSLRAAYQQYF.

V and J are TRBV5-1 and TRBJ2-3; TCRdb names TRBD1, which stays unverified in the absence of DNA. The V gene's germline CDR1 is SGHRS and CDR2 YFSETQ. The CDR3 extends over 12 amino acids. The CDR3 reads CASSLGQGAQYF.

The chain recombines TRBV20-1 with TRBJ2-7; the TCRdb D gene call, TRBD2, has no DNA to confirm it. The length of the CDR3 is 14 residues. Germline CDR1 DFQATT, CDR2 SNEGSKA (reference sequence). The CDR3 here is CSARGGRPRYEQYF.

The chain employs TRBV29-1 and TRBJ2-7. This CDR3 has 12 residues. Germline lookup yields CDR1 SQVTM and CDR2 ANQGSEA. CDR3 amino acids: CSVEPRDGEQYF.

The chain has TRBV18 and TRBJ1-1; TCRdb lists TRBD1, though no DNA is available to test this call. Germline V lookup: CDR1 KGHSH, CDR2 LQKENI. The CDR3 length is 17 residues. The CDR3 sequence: CASSPQPILPGGTEAFF.

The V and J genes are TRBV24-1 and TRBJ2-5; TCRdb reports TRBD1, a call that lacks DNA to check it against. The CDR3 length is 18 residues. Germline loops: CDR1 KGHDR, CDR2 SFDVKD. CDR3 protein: CATSSIVVRGTNKETQYF.

The CDR3 here is CASSLGLLGLGEQFF. The chain carries TRBV7-8 and TRBJ2-1; TCRdb reports TRBD1, a call that lacks DNA to check it against. The CDR3 is made up of 15 amino acids. Per the germline V gene, CDR1 is SGHVS and CDR2 is FQNEAQ.

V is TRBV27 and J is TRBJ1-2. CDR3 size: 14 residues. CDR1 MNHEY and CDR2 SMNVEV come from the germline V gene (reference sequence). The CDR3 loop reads CASSFLGANYGYTF.

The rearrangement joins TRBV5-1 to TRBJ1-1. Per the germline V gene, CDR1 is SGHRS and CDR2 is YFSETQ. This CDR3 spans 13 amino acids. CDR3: CASSLFAGSEAFF.

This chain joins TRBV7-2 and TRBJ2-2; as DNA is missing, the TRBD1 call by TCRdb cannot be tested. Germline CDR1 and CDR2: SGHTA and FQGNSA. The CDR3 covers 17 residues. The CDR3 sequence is CAIYERPGGSKAGELFF.

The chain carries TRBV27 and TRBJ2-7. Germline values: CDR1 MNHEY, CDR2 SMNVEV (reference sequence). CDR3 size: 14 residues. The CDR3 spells CASSLLGNSYEQYF.

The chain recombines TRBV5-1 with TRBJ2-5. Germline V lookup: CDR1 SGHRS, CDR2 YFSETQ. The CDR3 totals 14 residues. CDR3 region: CASSLGQDKETQYF.